This TCR beta chain comes out of a study of CD8 T cells in Susac syndrome (dated by TCRdb to the late 2010s). For the wider study: Of the Susac syndrome patients who were sequenced, more than 5 had clinically active disease and roughly 8 were in clinical remission. The study used repertoire sequencing to test whether antigen drove CD8+ T cell activation and differentiation in Susac syndrome. Clonality of the CD8+ T cell repertoire was compared between over ten healthy donors, roughly 14 Susac syndrome patients and around 15 multiple sclerosis patients. At blood withdrawal, Susac syndrome patients were therapy-naive, treated with corticosteroids (with IVIg additionally given to some), or treated with IVIg alone.

As concerns this clonotype: Its binding antigen is unknown. It has no much larger one-base neighbor in the sample; base qualities were not kept.

The germline V gene provides CDR1 SGHRS and CDR2 YFSETQ. V has 3 bases trimmed and J has 1 base trimmed; junction bases matching no gene number 12. CDR3 length: 17 amino acids, cysteine to phenylalanine. Of the read, only the CDR3 DNA is kept; its 51 bases are in frame from base 1. RNA was extracted using the RNeasy kit, and roughly 0.5 to 1 ug of the RNA was reverse transcribed with random hexamers. The immunoSEQ multiplex PCR assay, covering 54 Vbeta and 13 Jbeta segments, was used to amplify TCR beta CDR3 regions. PCR amplification bias was corrected using a synthetic template baseline for primer optimization and computational correction. Regarding the original processing steps: Reads were assigned to V, D and J genes according to IMGT and analyzed in immunoSEQ Analyzer, with only productive sequences retained. Clonality was calculated as one minus the Shannon entropy normalized by log2 of the number of productive unique sequences. For each patient and control, public and private clones were evaluated among the 100 most prevalent clones. Clones were defined as Susac-specific when absent from the healthy and MS cohorts, from about 970 published viral clones and from other ImmuneACCESS disease sequences. In TCRdb, the public reads were trimmed at Q25 with fastp and aligned with MiXCR, with productive beta chains retained. CDR3 protein sequences are deduplicated, and each keeps its most common genes and DNA. V and J calls and clone size were set by TCRdb, not the authors. In this sample the table shows roughly 150,000 distinct CDR3 sequences, 95% of which occur a single time. Jointly, the top ten make up roughly 0.2% of the sample.

Peripheral blood CD8+ and CD4+ T cells from healthy donors, Susac syndrome patients and multiple sclerosis patients were profiled using high-throughput TCR beta sequencing. Recently defined diagnostic criteria for definite or probable disease were met by the Susac syndrome patients. Bulk CD8+ and CD4+ T cells were purified magnetically by negative isolation, whereas CD8+ TEMRA cells were enriched by FACS. Blood was drawn into EDTA tubes, processed within 24 hours, and PBMCs were isolated by density gradient centrifugation. PBMCs intended for TCR sequencing were frozen in liquid nitrogen and were later thawed in a 37 degrees C water bath. A purity of at least 90% was achieved for sorted or isolated CD4+, CD8+ and CD8+ TEMRA cells. Results and caveats for the whole study, not just this receptor: Under 20 and five Susac-specific public clones were found in the total CD8+ and CD8+ TEMRA repertoires, respectively. The TCR sequencing and HLA analysis was acknowledged to have included a relatively small number of individuals. Susac syndrome CD8+ repertoires showed clonal expansion, highest in CD8+ TEMRA cells and greater in clinically active than remitting patients.

Sequenced: CD8+ T cells from PBMCs. This receptor chain uses TRBV5-1 and TRBJ2-5, and 7 bases in between align with TRBD2. This TCR was sampled from a human donor with Susac syndrome. Here the CDR3 is given as CASSSQRDQTLQETQYF. The bases are TGCGCCAGCAGCTCGCAGCGGGACCAGACTCTCCAAGAGACCCAGTACTTC.